The next 20 T cell receptor beta chains were all read from a single sample in a study of cytomegalovirus exposure and HLA in healthy donors. Sequencing used immunoSEQ multiplex PCR; TCRdb keeps in-frame clones, though not all of them. The table includes about 170,000 clones, approximately 89% detected once. Specimen: PBMCs. The receptors were gathered from a woman aged 18-29 years in good health and CMV-seropositive.

The V and J genes are TRBV30 and TRBJ2-7; 7 nucleotides match TRBD1. V lost 6 bases and J lost 1; bases outside the gene matches: 9. Germline lookup yields CDR1 GTSNPN and CDR2 SVGIG (reference sequence). This CDR3 is 14 amino acids long. The chain's CDR3 is CACKTPGQSYEQYF. Written as DNA, the CDR3 is TGTGCCTGTAAGACCCCGGGACAGTCCTACGAGCAGTACTTC.

V gene TRBV18 combines with J gene TRBJ2-3; D ambiguous. Trimming left V 6 bases short and J 3 bases short, with 7 bases between. Germline lookup yields CDR1 KGHSH and CDR2 LQKENI. There are 12 residues in the CDR3. The CDR3 nucleotides are TGTGCCAGCTCCCCGGAGACAGATACGCAGTATTTT. The encoded protein is CASSPETDTQYF.

The chain couples TRBV28 to TRBJ2-1; the match to TRBD2 covers 10 bases. Per germline, CDR1 MDHEN and CDR2 SYDVKM. Unmatched junction bases numbered 9, after V lost 5 bases and J lost 8 bases. CDR3 length: 15 residues. The CDR3, as DNA: TGTGCCAGCAGTCCACTAGCGGGAACGGGGGATGAGCAGTTCTTC. This encodes CASSPLAGTGDEQFF.

The V gene is TRBV14, the J gene TRBJ2-7; 7 nucleotides line up with TRBD2. CDR3 length: 12 amino acids. The junction had 5 bases not matched to a gene; V was cut back by 10 bases and J by 2 bases. Germline CDR1 and CDR2: SGHDN and FVKESK. DNA of the CDR3: TGTGCCACCCTAGCGGAGACCTACGAGCAGTACTTC. Protein product: CATLAETYEQYF.

The chain is built from TRBV19 and TRBJ2-1, with 8 bases identical to TRBD1. Germline V lookup: CDR1 LNHDA, CDR2 SQIVND (reference sequence). The CDR3 is 15 amino acids. V lost 8 bases to trimming and J lost 3 bases; unmatched junction nucleotides: 9. Here the CDR3 DNA reads TGTGCCAGTGAAGGGACAGGTGAACGCTACAATGAGCAGTTCTTC. This encodes CASEGTGERYNEQFF. Complete variable domain (other parts from reference TRBV19 and TRBJ2-1): DGGITQSPKYLFRKEGQNVTLSCEQNLNHDAMYWYRQDPGQGLRLIYYSQIVNDFQKGDIAEGYSVSREKKESFPLTVTSAQKNPTAFYLCASEGTGERYNEQFFGPGTRLTVL.

The V gene is TRBV4-1, the J gene TRBJ2-7; 9 nucleotides line up with TRBD1. After removal of 1 base from V and 5 bases from J, the junction contained 9 bases not matched to a gene. Germline values: CDR1 MGHRA, CDR2 YSYEKL. This CDR3 has 16 amino acids. The CDR3 bases are TGCGCCAGCAGCCAAGGACCGGGACAGGGTTCCCACGAGCAGTACTTC. Amino acid sequence: CASSQGPGQGSHEQYF.

This chain uses TRBV7-8 with TRBJ2-1; 8 nucleotides agree with TRBD1. Germline CDR1 and CDR2: SGHVS and FQNEAQ. The V gene end was trimmed by 6 bases and the J gene end by 5 bases; junction bases not matched to a gene: 6. The CDR3 length is 14 residues. In DNA, the CDR3 is TGTGCCAGCAGTCGGGACAGGACGAACAATGAGCAGTTCTTC. Translation gives CASSRDRTNNEQFF.

The genes are TRBV7-9 and TRBJ1-2; TRBD1 agrees at 9 bases. From germline, CDR1 is SEHNR and CDR2 FQNEAQ (reference sequence). The trim removed 5 bases at V and 4 bases at J, leaving 8 bases unmatched. The CDR3 extends over 15 amino acids. CDR3 bases: TGTGCCAGCAGCCGGGACAGGGACTTTTCCTATGGCTACACCTTC. This sequence encodes CASSRDRDFSYGYTF.

The V and J genes are TRBV27 and TRBJ2-1, with D possibly matching TRBD1 (5 bases). Deletions cut 4 bases from V and 0 bases from J, with 7 bases between. The CDR3 is 14 amino acids. The germline V gene encodes CDR1 MNHEY and CDR2 SMNVEV (reference sequence). This CDR3 reads CASSSGASYNEQFF. The DNA of the CDR3 is TGTGCCAGCAGTTCTGGGGCCTCCTACAATGAGCAGTTCTTC.

V and J are TRBV7-2 and TRBJ2-1, with a tentative D call TRBD1 (6 bases). The CDR3 spans 19 residues. Per germline, CDR1 SGHTA and CDR2 FQGNSA. V dropped 5 bases and J dropped 6 bases, with 29 bases sitting between them. CDR3 in amino acids: CASSLWDTRSGTIGNEQFF. CDR3 bases: TGTGCCAGCAGCCTCTGGGACACGCGTTCAGGGACAATCGGCAATGAGCAGTTCTTC.

Only a few counts were recorded for this clone. V usage is TRBV4-3 and J usage is TRBJ2-6; weak D call: TRBD2 (6 bases). This CDR3 contains 16 residues. The V end lost 1 base, the J end lost 0 bases, and 7 bases lay between the germline ends. Germline assignment: CDR1 LGHNA and CDR2 YSLEER. The CDR3 is CASSQAAGSGANVLTF. The CDR3 coding sequence is TGCGCCAGCAGCCAAGCAGCGGGCTCTGGGGCCAACGTCCTGACTTTC.

In its sample, this clone was seen once. This chain links TRBV19 with TRBJ2-1; D perhaps matches TRBD1 (6 bases). The V end lost 7 bases, the J end lost 9 bases, and 19 bases lay between the germline ends. Germline V gives CDR1 LNHDA, CDR2 SQIVND (reference sequence). This CDR3 has 14 residues. The CDR3 sequence: CASTIQGSKGEQFF. DNA for the CDR3: TGTGCCAGTACCATACAGGGTTCCAAGGGTGAGCAGTTCTTC.

The rearrangement links TRBV19 to TRBJ1-5, with TRBD1 matching 7 bases. The trim removed 8 bases at V and 0 bases at J, leaving 7 bases unmatched. This CDR3 has 15 residues. Germline V gives CDR1 LNHDA, CDR2 SQIVND (reference sequence). CDR3 DNA: TGTGCCAGTTCCCGACAGGGTGATAGCAATCAGCCCCAGCATTTT. It encodes CASSRQGDSNQPQHF.

The genes are TRBV7-2 and TRBJ2-1; 10 bases match TRBD2. CDR1 and CDR2 (germline): SGHTA, FQGNSA. The CDR3 is 19 residues long. After removal of 7 bases from V and 10 bases from J, the junction contained 25 bases not matched to a gene. Written as DNA, the CDR3 is TGTGCCAGCAACCAGGGAAGGGCCTCGGGTAGCGGGAGGTTGAAGGAGCAGTTCTTC. The encoded protein is CASNQGRASGSGRLKEQFF. The whole variable domain, remainder taken from reference TRBV7-2 and TRBJ2-1, is GAGVSQSPSNKVTEKGKDVELRCDPISGHTALYWYRQSLGQGLEFLIYFQGNSAPDKSGLPSDRFSAERTGGSVSTLTIQRTQQEDSAVYLCASNQGRASGSGRLKEQFFGPGTRLTVL.

The chain combines TRBV4-3 with TRBJ2-2, with 11 bases lining up with TRBD2. The CDR3 length is 17 residues. Germline V gene lookup returns CDR1 LGHNA and CDR2 YSLEER. With V trimmed by 2 bases and J by 0 bases, 2 bases remained unmatched. CDR3 DNA sequence: TGCGCCAGCAGCCAATTGGGACTAGCGGCGAACACCGGGGAGCTGTTTTTT. It translates to CASSQLGLAANTGELFF.

The J gene is TRBJ2-7, the V gene TRBV30; D call uncertain. Germline assignment: CDR1 GTSNPN and CDR2 SVGIG (reference sequence). The CDR3 runs to 14 residues. V was trimmed by 1 base and J by 3 bases, leaving 13 bases between them. CDR3 loop: CAWSDYGRRYEQYF. As DNA, the CDR3 is TGTGCCTGGAGTGATTACGGCAGGCGCTACGAGCAGTACTTC.

This chain joins TRBV4-1 and TRBJ2-7; 7 bases are shared with TRBD2. Trimming at V came to 0 bases and at J to 4 bases, leaving 9 bases not matched to a gene. Germline-derived CDR1 and CDR2 are MGHRA and YSYEKL. The CDR3 is 16 amino acids. CDR3 DNA sequence: TGCGCCAGCAGCCAAGAAGCCTTAGGGAGGGGATACGAGCAGTACTTC. Its protein product is CASSQEALGRGYEQYF.

The chain employs TRBV4-3 and TRBJ2-7; 8 bases align to TRBD2. Germline trimming cut 0 bases from V and 0 bases from J; bases unmatched to any gene: 7. Per germline, CDR1 LGHNA and CDR2 YSLEER. CDR3 size: 17 residues. The CDR3 sequence is CASSQDRSGSTSYEQYF. The CDR3 DNA reads as TGCGCCAGCAGCCAAGACCGGAGCGGGAGCACCTCCTACGAGCAGTACTTC.

A few counts support this clone. This CDR3 is CASSLVGLAVDEQFF. The CDR3 nucleotides are TGTGCCAGCAGCTTAGTAGGACTAGCGGTCGATGAGCAGTTCTTC. The chain uses TRBV7-2 and TRBJ2-1; 10 bases are a match to TRBD2. Germline CDR1 is SGHTA and CDR2 is FQGNSA. J gave up 8 bases and V 1 base, and 5 bases lay outside the gene matches. CDR3 length: 15 residues.

The chain is built from TRBV6-6 and TRBJ2-3; D not certain. With 8 bases removed from V and 6 bases from J, the gap between germline ends came to 18 bases. This CDR3 comprises 14 residues. The germline gives CDR1 MNHNY, CDR2 SVGAGI (reference sequence). The DNA for the CDR3 is TGTGCCAGCGGTCGGGTACCCGACCATGATACGCAGTATTTT. It is translated as CASGRVPDHDTQYF.